In its sample, the clone carrying this T cell receptor (beta chain) was seen a few times. Its matching antigen is unknown. The donors (healthy individuals) were bone marrow donors. This CDR3 is 15 amino acids long. Germline loops: CDR1 SNHLY, CDR2 FYNNEI. V lost 3 bases and J lost 7, with 18 bases in between. This sample stems from a study of cytomegalovirus exposure and HLA in healthy donors. Study findings and constraints: Most TCRs appeared rarely, but some public TCRs recurred in many donors. A later analysis found common viral pathogens apparently linked to several of the most significant clusters.

The PCR had 60 Vbeta and 13 Jbeta primers. Measured with immunoSEQ multiplex PCR; TCRdb has only the in-frame clones, and not every one. The sample consists of some 200,000 clones, roughly 8.7% of them appearing once. The rearrangement joins TRBV2 to TRBJ1-2; no clear D. Sequencing was done on a sample of PBMCs. The TCR originated in a woman aged 30 to 39 in good health and CMV-seropositive. CDR3: CASSEIFGRYSGYTF. CDR3 DNA: TGTGCCAGCAGTGAGATTTTTGGCAGGTACTCTGGCTACACCTTC. Using reference TRBV2 and TRBJ1-2 for the parts outside the CDR3, the full variable domain is EPEVTQTPSHQVTQMGQEVILRCVPISNHLYFYWYRQILGQKVEFLVSFYNNEISEKSEIFDDQFSVERPDGSNFTLKIRSTKLEDSAMYFCASSEIFGRYSGYTFGSGTRLTVV.